Below are 5 T cell receptor beta chains sequenced from a single sample in a study of healthy donors' naive CD4 and CD8 T cells. A linear amplification protocol produced the TCR libraries from 500 ng of total RNA. Via MiXCR, TCRdb re-called the reads, giving one row per CDR3 protein. The table includes roughly 200,000 distinct CDR3 sequences, around 70% detected once. Material for sequencing was naive CD4+ and CD8+ T cells sorted from blood, pooled from several donors. These receptor sequences come from a pool of human donors in good health; the sample pools cells from several healthy donors.

The chain carries TRBV5-1 and TRBJ2-7, with 9 bases matching TRBD1. This CDR3 contains 15 residues. J was trimmed by 4 bases and V by 4 bases; bases with no gene match: 9. Germline CDR1 reads SGHRS; CDR2 reads YFSETQ. Here the CDR3 reads CASSSLPGQGYEQYF. In DNA, the CDR3 is TGCGCCAGCAGCAGTCTTCCGGGACAGGGTTACGAGCAGTACTTC.

The chain links TRBV6-5 to TRBJ1-1, with a weak D call TRBD1 (5 bases). This CDR3 is built from 13 residues. Looked up from germline, CDR1 is MNHEY and CDR2 is SVGAGI. Trimming took 5 bases from V and 3 from J, leaving 10 bases between them. The CDR3 sequence: CASSIGAHTEAFF. CDR3 nucleotides: TGTGCCAGCAGTATCGGGGCCCACACTGAAGCTTTCTTT.

The J gene is TRBJ1-2, the V gene TRBV29-1, with D possibly matching TRBD1 (5 bases). The CDR3 is made up of 10 amino acids. The ends were cut back, 6 bases at V and 11 bases at J, with 13 bases in the middle. Germline CDR1 and CDR2: SQVTM and ANQGSEA. Here the CDR3 reads CSVWSGKYTF. DNA for the CDR3: TGCAGCGTCTGGTCAGGGAAATACACCTTC.

The chain employs TRBV6-4 and TRBJ2-1, with D perhaps assigned TRBD1 or TRBD2 (5 bases each). The germline V gene has CDR1 MRHNA and CDR2 SNTAGT. Trimming took off 5 bases at V and 0 bases at J, with 11 bases between the two ends. This CDR3 spans 15 amino acids. The CDR3 DNA follows: TGTGCCAGCAGTCGGGACGGACGCTCCTACAATGAGCAGTTCTTC. Translation gives CASSRDGRSYNEQFF.

This sequence joins TRBV12-3 or TRBV12-4 and TRBJ2-3; a weak D match, TRBD2 (6 bases). The CDR3 covers 13 residues. Deletions cut 6 bases from V and 3 bases from J, with 10 bases between. CDR3 DNA: TGTGCCAGCAGAGGGCGGGAAACAGATACGCAGTATTTT. Protein sequence: CASRGRETDTQYF.